A selection of T cell receptor beta chains follows, all from one sample in a study of T cells in localized non-small cell lung cancer. TCRdb's table, derived via immunoSEQ multiplex PCR, lists solely in-frame clones and lacks some. The sample holds 75,000 to 90,000 clones, 84% seen once. This sample comprised peripheral blood, obtained before any cancer treatment. The receptors stem from a man aged 40 to 70 with stage I lung adenocarcinoma. The CDR3 runs from the conserved cysteine through the conserved F or W. The D gene is left open where the match is weak. Not all rows give a size; the values are once, few, many and, for expanded clones, a class.

j_gene | v_gene | d_gene | abundance | CDR3aa | CDR3nt
TRBJ2-5 | TRBV5-1 | TRBD1 | . | CASSLWAGGSQETQYF | TGCGCCAGCAGCTTGTGGGCAGGGGGTTCTCAAGAGACCCAGTACTTC
TRBJ2-7 | TRBV9 | . | . | CASSVMGSSYEQYF | TGTGCCAGCAGCGTAATGGGGTCCTCCTACGAGCAGTACTTC
TRBJ2-1 | TRBV5-1 | TRBD2 | . | CASSLEPGLAGENEQFF | TGCGCCAGCAGCTTGGAACCGGGACTAGCGGGAGAGAATGAGCAGTTCTTC
TRBJ2-4 | TRBV18 | . | once | CASSPQGTKNIQYF | TGTGCCAGCTCACCTCAGGGTACCAAAAACATTCAGTACTTC
TRBJ1-2 | TRBV4-3 | TRBD1 | once | CASSQDRGTGGVSYGYTF | TGCGCCAGCAGCCAAGATAGAGGGACAGGGGGCGTTAGCTATGGCTACACCTTC
TRBJ2-5 | TRBV29-1 | TRBD2 | . | CSVGASGGIQETQYF | TGCAGCGTTGGGGCTAGCGGGGGGATCCAAGAGACCCAGTACTTC
TRBJ2-5 | TRBV6-1 | . | . | CASSVTTGRQETQYF | TGTGCCAGCAGTGTAACCACAGGCCGCCAAGAGACCCAGTACTTC
TRBJ1-1 | TRBV6-5 | TRBD1 | . | CASSYIDRGDTEAFF | TGTGCCAGCAGTTACATCGACAGGGGGGACACTGAAGCTTTCTTT
TRBJ1-2 | TRBV9 | . | . | CASSLTGLYGYTF | TGTGCCAGCAGCCTGACAGGTTTATATGGCTACACCTTC
TRBJ2-5 | TRBV12-5 | . | . | CASGSRLAETQYF | TGTGCTAGTGGGTCCAGGTTGGCAGAGACCCAGTACTTC
TRBJ2-3 | TRBV28 | . | . | CASRGIRGVTDTQYF | TGTGCCAGCAGGGGGATCAGGGGGGTTACAGATACGCAGTATTTT
TRBJ1-2 | TRBV5-6 | TRBD1 | . | CASSLNRGQSGYTF | TGTGCCAGCAGCTTAAACAGGGGGCAGAGCGGCTACACCTTC
TRBJ2-5 | TRBV27 | . | . | CASSLIGGETQYF | TGTGCCAGCAGTTTAATAGGGGGAGAGACCCAGTACTTC
TRBJ2-1 | TRBV5-1 | . | . | CASSLGSKDNEQFF | TGCGCCAGCAGCTTGGGGTCCAAGGATAATGAGCAGTTCTTC
TRBJ2-3 | TRBV27 | . | once | CASSLSIPSTDTQYF | TGTGCCAGCAGTTTATCGATACCTAGCACAGATACGCAGTATTTT
TRBJ1-4 | TRBV7-9 | TRBD1 | once | CASSLVHWGTALEKLFF | TGTGCCAGCAGCTTGGTCCACTGGGGGACAGCTCTCGAAAAACTGTTTTTT
TRBJ2-3 | TRBV7-6 | . | . | CASSLTPQPSTDTQYF | TGTGCCAGCAGCTTAACTCCACAGCCCAGCACAGATACGCAGTATTTT
TRBJ1-5 | TRBV19 | TRBD1 | . | CASRWAGGEQPQHF | TGTGCCAGTAGGTGGGCAGGGGGAGAACAGCCCCAGCATTTT